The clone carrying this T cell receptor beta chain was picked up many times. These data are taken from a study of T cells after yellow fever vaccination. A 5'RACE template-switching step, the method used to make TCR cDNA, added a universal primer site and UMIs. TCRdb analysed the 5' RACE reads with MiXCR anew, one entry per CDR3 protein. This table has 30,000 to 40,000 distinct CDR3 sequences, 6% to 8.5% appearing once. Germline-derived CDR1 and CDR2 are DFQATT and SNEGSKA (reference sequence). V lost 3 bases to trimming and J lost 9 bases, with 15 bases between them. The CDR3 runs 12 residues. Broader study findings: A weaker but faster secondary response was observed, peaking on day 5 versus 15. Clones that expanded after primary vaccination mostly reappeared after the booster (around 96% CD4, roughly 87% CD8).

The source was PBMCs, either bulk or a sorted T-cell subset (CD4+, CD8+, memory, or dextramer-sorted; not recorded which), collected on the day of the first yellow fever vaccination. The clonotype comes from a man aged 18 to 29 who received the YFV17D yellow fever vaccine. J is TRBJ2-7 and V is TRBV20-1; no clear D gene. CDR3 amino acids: CSASGDPFGQYF. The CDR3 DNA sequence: TGCAGTGCTAGTGGGGATCCTTTTGGGCAGTACTTC.